These T cell receptor beta chains were read from a single sample in a study of CD8 T cells in Susac syndrome. Using its own MiXCR run on the immunoSEQ multiplex PCR reads, TCRdb lists one record per CDR3 protein. The top ten clones hold under 0.25% of a sample with fewer than 150,000 distinct CDR3 sequences, more than 75% of them seen once. Material for sequencing was CD8+ T cells from PBMCs. The receptors were gathered from a human donor with multiple sclerosis. The CDR3 runs from the conserved cysteine through the conserved F or W.

J | V | CDR3
TRBJ2-3 | TRBV12-3/TRBV12-4 | CASRSGTLTDTQYF
TRBJ2-7 | TRBV6-5 | CASSFSPSGDYYEQYF
TRBJ1-2 | TRBV6-5 | CASSPQEDYGYTF
TRBJ2-7 | TRBV9 | CASSVAQGDEQYF
TRBJ2-5 | TRBV5-6 | CASSLRTARETQYF
TRBJ2-1 | TRBV30 | CAWSEGTSDYNEQFF
TRBJ2-1 | TRBV27 | CASSLFGEQFF
TRBJ2-1 | TRBV30 | CAWSKGAGYNEQFF
TRBJ2-2 | TRBV25-1 | CASSHGELFF
TRBJ2-3 | TRBV24-1 | CATSDPGLSTDTQYF
TRBJ2-7 | TRBV7-9 | CASSSQTGTATYEQYF
TRBJ2-1 | TRBV27 | CASSRRPGGLANEQFF
TRBJ2-7 | TRBV7-9 | CASSLVRQGSYEQYF
TRBJ2-7 | TRBV7-6 | CASSDSGAGEQYF
TRBJ2-7 | TRBV27 | CASSLVARGPSYEQYF
TRBJ2-1 | TRBV18 | CASSPESIPWAGVDNEQFF
TRBJ1-3 | TRBV27 | CASSLDSNSGNTIYF
TRBJ2-7 | TRBV12-3/TRBV12-4 | CASSSRRLAGLNPSSYEQYF
TRBJ2-7 | TRBV24-1 | CATSTGHPYYEQYF
TRBJ2-7 | TRBV28 | CASSLAGYGYEQYF
TRBJ1-3 | TRBV9 | CASSGFLSGNTIYF
TRBJ2-7 | TRBV27 | CASSLLAGPTYEQYF
TRBJ2-7 | TRBV19 | CASTPLAGADEQYF
TRBJ2-3 | TRBV29-1 | CSVALGLAGGSDTQYF
TRBJ1-4 | TRBV19 | CASSTIDSGQGDEKLFF
TRBJ1-1 | TRBV4-1 | CASSQGRGITEAFF
TRBJ2-7 | TRBV30 | CAWERLADSYEQYF
TRBJ2-5 | TRBV7-9 | CASSLGGVQETQYF
TRBJ2-3 | TRBV30 | CAWSGAGWIDTQYF
TRBJ2-3 | TRBV5-6 | CASSWEGDYTDTQYF
TRBJ2-5 | TRBV24-1 | CATSETGTLQYF
TRBJ2-3 | TRBV12-3/TRBV12-4 | CASSFGKGTDTQYF
TRBJ2-7 | TRBV5-1 | CASSGRLAGAFNEQYF
TRBJ2-5 | TRBV5-4 | CASSGGGRAEETQYF
TRBJ2-7 | TRBV7-6 | CASSSSGGSYEQYF
TRBJ2-7 | TRBV29-1 | CSVGRNRDRDYEQYF
TRBJ2-6 | TRBV20-1 | CSAAAAGANVLTF
TRBJ1-1 | TRBV5-1 | CASSLVTGNTEAFF
TRBJ1-1 | TRBV12-3/TRBV12-4 | CATGIGNTEAFF
TRBJ2-1 | TRBV9 | CASSVSPAYYNEQFF
TRBJ2-7 | TRBV13 | CASSLETTEGEQYF
TRBJ2-1 | TRBV6-2/TRBV6-3 | CASSWTDNEQFF
TRBJ2-7 | TRBV20-1 | CSARDLEASYEQYF
TRBJ2-1 | TRBV20-1 | CSARGPSGRLRNEQFF